The 14 T cell receptor beta chains in this list originate from one sample, sequenced in a study of T cell responses to AZD1222 COVID-19 vaccine. The repertoire was sequenced with immunoSEQ multiplex PCR; TCRdb's copy has only in-frame clones and lacks some. The sample consists of about 120,000 clones, 85% to 90% of them appearing once. This specimen was peripheral blood, taken 28 days after the second AZD1222 dose. These receptors were obtained from an adult who received the AZD1222 COVID-19 vaccine.

This chain's CDR3 is CASSPGTGPSYGYTF. The DNA of the CDR3 is TGTGCCAGCAGTCCCGGGACAGGCCCTTCCTATGGCTACACCTTC. The genes are TRBV28 and TRBJ1-2, with 8 bases aligning to TRBD1. The junction had 9 bases not matched to a gene; V was cut back by 5 bases and J by 4 bases. CDR1 and CDR2 from the germline V gene are MDHEN and SYDVKM. This CDR3 comprises 15 residues.

This clone was observed a few times. V usage is TRBV6-4 and J usage is TRBJ2-2; TRBD1 matches at 12 bases. Unmatched junction bases numbered 5, after V lost 0 bases and J lost 6 bases. The CDR3 extends over 17 amino acids. Germline CDR1 reads MRHNA; CDR2 reads SNTAGT. CDR3 region: CASSDSEGQGAAGELFF. In DNA form, the CDR3 reads TGTGCCAGCAGTGACTCGGAGGGACAGGGGGCTGCCGGGGAGCTGTTTTTT.

The chain has TRBV5-1 and TRBJ1-1, with unresolved D. V lost 1 base and J lost 0, with 7 bases in between. This CDR3 comprises 14 residues. Germline CDR1 and CDR2: SGHRS and YFSETQ. The CDR3 DNA follows: TGCGCCAGCAGCTTGCAACAGATGAACACTGAAGCTTTCTTT. This gives the protein CASSLQQMNTEAFF.

Remarks on this clone: Germline and junction disagree at one end, which may indicate a read error. The chain links TRBV14 to TRBJ2-5; TRBD2 matches 7 bases. The CDR3 is 14 residues long. The germline V gene has CDR1 SGHDN and CDR2 FVKESK. CDR3 in amino acids: CASSQVRARGAQYF. In DNA form, the CDR3 reads TGTGCCAGCAGTCAAGTTCGGGCCCGGGGGGCCCAGTACTTC.

The chain has TRBV6-5 and TRBJ2-1; 9 bases align to TRBD1. Per germline, CDR1 MNHEY and CDR2 SVGAGI. This CDR3 is built from 15 residues. With 6 bases clipped from V and 7 bases from J, the junction kept 10 bases outside the gene matches. DNA for the CDR3: TGTGCCAGCAGGTTGACAGGGGGACTTAGTAATGAGCAGTTCTTC. Translated, it gives CASRLTGGLSNEQFF.

The CDR3 sequence is CATSRDRTGVEKLFF. The DNA of the CDR3 is TGTGCCACCAGCAGAGATCGGACAGGGGTTGAAAAACTGTTTTTT. The rearrangement joins TRBV15 to TRBJ1-4, with TRBD1 matching over 9 bases. In germline, CDR1 is LNHNV, CDR2 YYDKDF (reference sequence). The CDR3 is 15 amino acids. The trim removed 0 bases at V and 7 bases at J, leaving 3 bases unmatched.

J is TRBJ1-1 and V is TRBV3-1 (or the pseudogene TRBV3-2); 9 nucleotides agree with TRBD1. The CDR3 runs to 15 residues. J was trimmed by 11 bases and V by 4 bases; bases with no gene match: 14. CDR1 is LGHDT and CDR2 is YNNKEL in the germline V gene (reference sequence). The CDR3 loop is CASSLRTGGLASAFF. The CDR3 nucleotides are TGTGCCAGCAGCCTGCGAACAGGGGGCCTCGCCTCGGCTTTCTTT.

This chain uses TRBV6-6 with TRBJ1-5; possible D gene TRBD1, 5 bases. The CDR3 sequence is 14 residues long. V lost 2 bases to trimming and J lost 1 base, with 6 bases between them. Germline CDR1 and CDR2: MNHNY and SVGAGI (reference sequence). The CDR3 nucleotides are TGTGCCAGCAGTTACCGGGACAGCAATCAGCCCCAGCATTTT. Translated: CASSYRDSNQPQHF.

The gene calls are TRBV7-2 and TRBJ2-7; no definite D call. The CDR3 runs to 13 residues. Trimming shortened V by 5 bases and J by 3 bases, and 11 bases separated the two germline ends. Germline CDR1 SGHTA, CDR2 FQGNSA. The DNA of the CDR3 is TGTGCCAGCAGCCCGGGCAGTTTCTACGAGCAGTACTTC. Amino acid sequence: CASSPGSFYEQYF.

The chain recombines TRBV5-6 with TRBJ2-4; TRBD2 matches at 9 bases. Germline V gene lookup returns CDR1 SGHDT and CDR2 YYEEEE. The CDR3 consists of 15 residues. V was clipped by 0 bases and J by 6 bases; unmatched bases: 4. CDR3 sequence reads: CASSLGLAGRNIQYF. The CDR3, as DNA: TGTGCCAGCAGCTTGGGTCTAGCGGGGAGAAACATTCAGTACTTC.

The chain uses TRBV6-1 and TRBJ1-2; D remains ambiguous. V was shortened by 3 bases and J by 4 bases, with 15 bases between the two germline ends. This CDR3 contains 15 residues. Germline assignment: CDR1 MNHNS and CDR2 SASEGT. The CDR3 region has the DNA TGTGCCAGCAGTGAGCTGGGATCCAATCTCTATGGCTACACCTTC. The encoded protein is CASSELGSNLYGYTF.

The chain joins TRBV7-9 to TRBJ1-6; TRBD1 is a possible D gene (5 bases). Between the trimmed V and J ends, which lost 1 base and 8 bases, there was a span of 9 bases. Germline V gene data show CDR1 as SEHNR and CDR2 as FQNEAQ (reference sequence). This CDR3 has 14 amino acids. The CDR3 nucleotides read TGTGCCAGCAGCTTAGAGGGCAGGGATTCACCCCTCCACTTT. This gives the protein CASSLEGRDSPLHF.

This clone came up once. The chain has TRBV6-5 and TRBJ1-6, with D tentatively TRBD1 (6 bases). CDR1 is MNHEY and CDR2 is SVGAGI in the germline V gene. There are 14 residues in the CDR3. V was pared by 5 bases and J by 7 bases, with 12 bases between. CDR3 sequence reads: CASSRDKTNSPLHF. The CDR3, as DNA: TGTGCCAGCAGTCGGGACAAGACAAATTCACCCCTCCACTTT.

The chain carries TRBV5-1 and TRBJ2-1; 8 positions match TRBD2. The CDR3 is 14 residues long. Per the germline V gene, CDR1 is SGHRS and CDR2 is YFSETQ. V was clipped by 0 bases and J by 6 bases; unmatched bases: 2. The chain's CDR3 is CASSLERGLNEQFF. The CDR3 coding sequence is TGCGCCAGCAGCTTGGAGCGGGGGCTCAATGAGCAGTTCTTC.